The 11 T cell receptor beta chains in this list originate from one sample, sequenced in a study of CD8 T cells in ankylosing spondylitis. Study-wide results and limits: Within ankylosing spondylitis blood, a TCR beta motif made up of eight or nine highly homologous variants appeared to be characteristic.

MiXCR, run by TCRdb on the 5' RACE reads, gives a single entry per CDR3 protein. The data contain hundreds of thousands of distinct CDR3 sequences, more than 15% of them singletons. Their recognized antigens are unknown. The sample consisted of blood, either unsorted or a sorted T cell fraction (not recorded which). These receptors came from a male donor with ankylosing spondylitis.

This clonotype was detected many times. The V and J genes are TRBV7-2 and TRBJ2-3; the D is unclear. CDR1 and CDR2 (germline): SGHTA, FQGNSA. The CDR3 spans 13 residues. Trimming removed 1 base at V and 2 bases at J, with 4 bases between. The CDR3 reads CASSLDYTDTQYF. In DNA form, the CDR3 reads TGTGCCAGCAGCTTAGACTACACAGATACGCAGTATTTT.

The chain links TRBV21-1 to TRBJ2-1; TRBD1, the table's D call, was not compared with the DNA. TRBV21-1 is a pseudogene locus. The CDR3 totals 18 residues. The CDR3: CASSSGHTRDREHNEQFF. The CDR3, as DNA: TGTGCCAGCAGCTCTGGCCACACCCGGGACAGGGAACACAATGAGCAGTTCTTC.

This clonotype was seen a handful of times. The gene calls are TRBV6-5 and TRBJ1-2, with D uncertain. V dropped 0 bases and J dropped 1 base, with 15 bases sitting between them. Germline-derived CDR1 and CDR2 are MNHEY and SVGAGI. The CDR3 extends over 17 amino acids. The CDR3 nucleotides read TGTGCCAGCAGTTACTCGCGCTTTCAAGCTGGTAACTATGGCTACACCTTC. Residues: CASSYSRFQAGNYGYTF.

This chain links TRBV20-1 with TRBJ2-7; D gene uncertain. The V end was cut by 6 bases, the J end by 5 bases, with 14 bases between. CDR3 size: 12 residues. Per germline, CDR1 DFQATT and CDR2 SNEGSKA (reference sequence). This CDR3 is CSAETSGDEQYF. The CDR3 nucleotides are TGCAGTGCAGAAACGTCTGGGGACGAGCAGTACTTC.

This chain connects TRBV20-1 to TRBJ2-1; 13 bases map to TRBD2. V lost 5 bases, J lost 8 bases, and 6 bases stayed unmatched. From germline, CDR1 is DFQATT and CDR2 SNEGSKA (reference sequence). The CDR3 totals 14 residues. CDR3 DNA: TGCAGTGCTTTGCGACTAGCGGGGGGTGATGAGCAGTTCTTC. It yields the protein CSALRLAGGDEQFF.

This sequence joins TRBV7-9 and TRBJ1-3; D call uncertain. Germline loops: CDR1 SEHNR, CDR2 FQNEAQ (reference sequence). Between the trimmed V and J ends, which lost 6 bases and 2 bases, there was a span of 17 bases. The CDR3 totals 16 residues. DNA for the CDR3: TGTGCCAGCAGTCGCCCGGGGTCTTCAACTGGAAACACCATATATTTT. It codes for CASSRPGSSTGNTIYF.

The chain combines TRBV18 with TRBJ2-2; TRBD1 agrees at 9 bases. The CDR3 contains 16 residues. Germline trimming cut 3 bases from V and 3 bases from J; bases unmatched to any gene: 5. Germline V CDR1 and CDR2: KGHSH, LQKENI. The chain's CDR3 is CASSPQQGAHTGELFF. CDR3 DNA: TGTGCCAGCTCACCTCAACAGGGGGCCCACACCGGGGAGCTGTTTTTT.

The rearrangement joins TRBV12-3 or TRBV12-4 to TRBJ2-1; D possibly uses TRBD1 or TRBD2 (7 bases each). The germline V and J ends were trimmed by 6 bases and 5 bases, with 23 bases remaining between them. CDR3 size: 17 residues. CDR3 sequence reads: CASSFQGGRAWNNEQFF. Here the CDR3 DNA reads TGTGCCAGCAGCTTTCAGGGGGGGAGGGCCTGGAACAATGAGCAGTTCTTC.

A note on this clonotype: One junction end does not reproduce the germline sequence, and a read error may be involved. V usage is TRBV20-1 and J usage is TRBJ2-1; D possibly corresponds to TRBD2 (7 bases). The CDR3 has 16 residues. Germline V gene data show CDR1 as DFQATT and CDR2 as SNEGSKA (reference sequence). DNA for the CDR3: TGCTGTGCTAGAGACCCGACTAGCTGGGGGGCGAATGAGCAGTTCTTC. This gives the protein CCARDPTSWGANEQFF.

This clonotype has more than one count but fewer than ten. The chain links TRBV19 to TRBJ2-1; 9 bases line up with TRBD1. CDR3 size: 17 residues. CDR1 and CDR2 from the germline V gene are LNHDA and SQIVND (reference sequence). V was pared by 4 bases and J by 5 bases, with 12 bases of the junction left unmatched. The CDR3 reads CASSKRQGGLENNEQFF. The CDR3 DNA sequence: TGTGCCAGTAGTAAGAGACAGGGGGGCCTCGAAAACAATGAGCAGTTCTTC.

This chain connects TRBV7-6 to TRBJ2-2; a weak D match, TRBD1 (5 bases). CDR1 SGHVS and CDR2 FNYEAQ come from the germline V gene. V was shortened by 9 bases and J by 7 bases, with 15 bases between the two germline ends. This CDR3 has 13 amino acids. CDR3 region: CARVARADGELFF. The CDR3, as DNA: TGTGCCAGGGTCGCCAGGGCGGACGGGGAGCTGTTTTTT.